The 21 T cell receptor beta chains listed next were all sequenced from one sample in a study of blood T cell repertoires in COVID-19. Here immunoSEQ multiplex PCR was the method, and the copy in TCRdb shows in-frame clones only, minus some. The sample lists approximately 94,000 clones; about 86% were seen once. The sequencing input was peripheral blood. These receptors all stem from a human donor in a cohort sampled during active COVID-19.

The V call is TRBV28, the J call TRBJ2-2; tentatively, D is TRBD2 (5 bases). Trimming took off 5 bases at V and 0 bases at J, with 13 bases between the two ends. CDR1 is MDHEN, CDR2 SYDVKM, per germline. The CDR3 is made up of 16 amino acids. CDR3 sequence reads: CASSPPAETNTGELFF. The CDR3 coding sequence is TGTGCCAGCAGTCCCCCAGCGGAAACGAACACCGGGGAGCTGTTTTTT. Supplemented by reference TRBV28 and TRBJ2-2, the full variable domain reads DVKVTQSSRYLVKRTGEKVFLECVQDMDHENMFWYRQDPGLGLRLIYFSYDVKMKEKGDIPEGYSVSREKKERFSLILESASTNQTSMYLCASSPPAETNTGELFFGEGSRLTVL.

This clone was counted a few times. The V call is TRBV7-2, the J call TRBJ2-7, with D maybe TRBD2 (6 bases). Looked up from germline, CDR1 is SGHTA and CDR2 is FQGNSA. V lost 4 bases and J 3 bases, leaving 22 bases between the germline ends. This CDR3 comprises 17 residues. CDR3 coding DNA: TGTGCCAGCAGCTCCCGGGCGGGCGGCGGGGACCTCTACGAGCAGTACTTC. It codes for CASSSRAGGGDLYEQYF.

The V call is TRBV5-1, the J call TRBJ1-4, with D possibly TRBD1 on 6 matching bases. This CDR3 is 14 amino acids long. V shed 8 bases and J shed 2 bases, with 13 bases lying between them. The germline gives CDR1 SGHRS, CDR2 YFSETQ. CDR3 sequence: CASANQGTNEKLFF. Here the CDR3 DNA reads TGCGCCAGTGCCAACCAGGGGACTAATGAAAAACTGTTTTTT.

V is TRBV19 and J is TRBJ2-1, with a tentative D call TRBD2 (6 bases). Per the germline V gene, CDR1 is LNHDA and CDR2 is SQIVND (reference sequence). Trimming stripped 3 bases from V and 8 bases from J, with 17 bases between. The CDR3 is made up of 15 amino acids. The CDR3 bases are TGTGCCAGTAGTATTAGGAGGGGTACTGGCGATGAGCAGTTCTTC. It codes for CASSIRRGTGDEQFF.

This rearrangement joins TRBV29-1 to TRBJ2-2, with D perhaps TRBD2 (7 bases). The CDR3 length is 15 residues. Trimming stripped 3 bases from V and 0 bases from J, with 11 bases between. Germline V gene sequence: CDR1 SQVTM, CDR2 ANQGSEA. CDR3 in amino acids: CSVDTGGPNTGELFF. The CDR3 DNA sequence: TGCAGCGTTGATACGGGGGGCCCGAACACCGGGGAGCTGTTTTTT.

The V gene is TRBV10-3, the J gene TRBJ1-1; the D gene is possibly TRBD1 (5 bases). Deletions cut 4 bases from V and 6 bases from J, with 15 bases between. Germline assignment: CDR1 ENHRY and CDR2 SYGVKD. The CDR3 runs 14 residues. The CDR3, as DNA: TGTGCCATCAGTGTGACGGGGGGGAAGGCTGAAGCTTTCTTT. Encoded protein: CAISVTGGKAEAFF.

The V and J genes are TRBV15 and TRBJ1-5; TRBD1 is a possible D gene (5 bases). The germline V gene has CDR1 LNHNV and CDR2 YYDKDF (reference sequence). The ends were cut back, 2 bases at V and 2 bases at J, with 7 bases in the middle. The CDR3 covers 14 residues. CDR3 residues: CATSRQTGNQPQHF. In DNA form, the CDR3 reads TGTGCCACCAGCAGACAGACAGGCAATCAGCCCCAGCATTTT.

The chain is built from TRBV4-3 and TRBJ1-3; D is unresolved. CDR1 and CDR2 from the germline V gene are LGHNA and YSLEER. Trimming removed 0 bases at V and 1 base at J, with 7 bases between. The CDR3 is 15 amino acids. Here the CDR3 DNA reads TGCGCCAGCAGCCAAGATCTCGGGTCTGGAAACACCATATATTTT. It specifies CASSQDLGSGNTIYF.

The chain employs TRBV6-4 and TRBJ1-5; D unresolved. Trimming removed 4 bases from V and 5 bases from J, with 9 bases in between. The CDR3 is 13 amino acids. Germline CDR1 MRHNA, CDR2 SNTAGT. The CDR3, as DNA: TGTGCCAGCAGTGCCGAGGTTTATCAGCCCCAGCATTTT. This gives the protein CASSAEVYQPQHF.

The chain employs TRBV7-2 and TRBJ2-7; maybe TRBD2 (5 bases). Germline lookup yields CDR1 SGHTA and CDR2 FQGNSA. V lost 4 bases to trimming and J lost 5 bases, with 12 bases between them. CDR3 length equals 13 residues. CDR3 DNA sequence: TGTGCCAGCAGCTCCGGACTCCTGCACGAGCAGTACTTC. Its protein product is CASSSGLLHEQYF.

The J gene is TRBJ1-6, the V gene TRBV27; a weak D match, TRBD1 (6 bases). This CDR3 comprises 15 residues. The germline gives CDR1 MNHEY, CDR2 SMNVEV (reference sequence). Trimming pared 3 bases from V and 5 bases from J, leaving 11 bases between. CDR3 sequence reads: CASSFQGRHNSPLHF. In DNA, the CDR3 is TGTGCCAGCAGTTTTCAGGGGCGGCATAATTCACCCCTCCACTTT.

The rearrangement links TRBV2 to TRBJ2-2, with TRBD2 as a possible D gene (6 bases). The germline V gene encodes CDR1 SNHLY and CDR2 FYNNEI. V shed 6 bases and J shed 1 base, with 9 bases lying between them. The CDR3 consists of 14 residues. CDR3 in DNA: TGTGCCAGCAGGGACTACGGGAACACCGGGGAGCTGTTTTTT. Translation gives CASRDYGNTGELFF.

This chain connects TRBV19 to TRBJ2-1; 7 bases are shared with TRBD2. The V and J ends lost 8 bases and 2 bases, in that order; junction bases with no gene match: 9. CDR1 is LNHDA, CDR2 SQIVND, per germline (reference sequence). The CDR3 has 15 amino acids. CDR3 amino acids: CASVGGPTAYNEQFF. The CDR3 nucleotides read TGTGCCAGTGTGGGAGGGCCCACGGCCTACAATGAGCAGTTCTTC.

This chain connects TRBV4-1 to TRBJ2-1; maybe TRBD2 (6 bases). CDR3 size: 14 residues. Germline V gene lookup returns CDR1 MGHRA and CDR2 YSYEKL. The V end was cut by 2 bases, the J end by 4 bases, with 9 bases between. This chain's CDR3 is CASSQRDWYNEQFF. The CDR3 DNA sequence: TGCGCCAGCAGCCAACGGGACTGGTACAATGAGCAGTTCTTC.

The chain employs TRBV20-1 and TRBJ2-1; TRBD2 matches 11 bases. V lost 3 bases, J lost 5 bases, and 9 bases stayed unmatched. Germline CDR1 is DFQATT and CDR2 is SNEGSKA (reference sequence). The CDR3 runs 16 residues. CDR3 in amino acids: CSASPRLAGMNNEQFF. The DNA for the CDR3 is TGCAGTGCTAGTCCACGACTAGCGGGGATGAACAATGAGCAGTTCTTC.

This clone occurred a few times. The chain has TRBV5-1 and TRBJ2-3; D may be TRBD1 (5 bases). V was clipped by 3 bases and J by 5 bases, with 16 bases between them. Looked up from germline, CDR1 is SGHRS and CDR2 is YFSETQ. The CDR3 has 15 amino acids. CDR3 in DNA: TGCGCCAGCAGCTCCAAAGTCAGGGATTTAGATACGCAGTATTTT. It codes for CASSSKVRDLDTQYF.

The chain couples TRBV7-2 to TRBJ1-5, with D possibly being TRBD1 (6 bases). Germline V gives CDR1 SGHTA, CDR2 FQGNSA. V was clipped by 5 bases and J by 1 base, with 9 bases between them. This CDR3 spans 14 amino acids. CDR3 nucleotides: TGTGCCAGCAGCCGGACAGAGAGCAATCAGCCCCAGCATTTT. Its translation is CASSRTESNQPQHF.

The chain carries TRBV14 and TRBJ2-7; no reliable D call. CDR1 and CDR2 from the germline V gene are SGHDN and FVKESK. CDR3 length: 14 residues. V was cut by 0 bases and J by 1 base, with 7 bases left in between. DNA for the CDR3: TGTGCCAGCAGCCAAGATCTGTTTTCCTACGAGCAGTACTTC. Encoded protein: CASSQDLFSYEQYF. Complete variable domain (other parts from reference TRBV14 and TRBJ2-7): EAGVTQFPSHSVIEKGQTVTLRCDPISGHDNLYWYRRVMGKEIKFLLHFVKESKQDESGMPNNRFLAERTGGTYSTLKVQPAELEDSGVYFCASSQDLFSYEQYFGPGTRLTVT.

This chain uses TRBV6-6 with TRBJ2-5, with D possibly TRBD2 on 6 matching bases. The CDR3 contains 14 residues. Trimming shortened V by 2 bases and J by 4 bases, and 11 bases separated the two germline ends. Germline CDR1 and CDR2: MNHNY and SVGAGI (reference sequence). The CDR3 reads CASSYNLEGETQYF. The DNA of the CDR3 is TGTGCCAGCAGTTACAATCTGGAGGGAGAGACCCAGTACTTC.

The chain couples TRBV2 to TRBJ1-5, with a tentative D call TRBD1 (6 bases). There are 14 residues in the CDR3. Trimming removed 6 bases at V and 1 base at J, with 10 bases between. CDR1 and CDR2 (germline): SNHLY, FYNNEI. In DNA form, the CDR3 reads TGTGCCAGCAGCCTCGGACAGAGCAATCAGCCCCAGCATTTT. Protein product: CASSLGQSNQPQHF.

Concerning this clone: Other DNA sequences in the sample encode the same CDR3. V gene TRBV5-1 combines with J gene TRBJ2-1; 14 bases match TRBD2. Unmatched junction bases numbered 2, after V lost 6 bases and J lost 6 bases. CDR3 size: 14 residues. Per germline, CDR1 SGHRS and CDR2 YFSETQ. The CDR3 protein is CASTGTSGSNEQFF. In DNA form, the CDR3 reads TGCGCCAGCACCGGGACTAGCGGGAGCAATGAGCAGTTCTTC. Full variable domain (rest looked up from reference TRBV5-1 and TRBJ2-1): KAGVTQTPRYLIKTRGQQVTLSCSPISGHRSVSWYQQTPGQGLQFLFEYFSETQRNKGNFPGRFSGRQFSNSRSEMNVSTLELGDSALYLCASTGTSGSNEQFFGPGTRLTVL.